This TCR beta chain was sequenced for a study of T-cell reconstitution after alpha-beta-depleted transplantation in children. Unique molecular identifiers were used to barcode this TCRbeta library. MiXCR, applied by TCRdb to the PCR reads, yields one record per CDR3 protein. The sample shows about 980,000 distinct CDR3 sequences, about 31% of them seen only once. The sample consisted of PBMCs, mostly from graft donor cells, taken 360 days after TCRalphabeta/CD19-depleted stem cell transplant. This receptor was identified in a boy in the first two years of life who had a stem cell transplant for SCID, so the T cells may come from the graft donor.

The CDR3 protein is CASLRARLAHEQFF. Written as DNA, the CDR3 is TGTGCCAGTCTAAGGGCCCGACTAGCTCATGAGCAGTTCTTC. The rearrangement links TRBV12-3 or TRBV12-4 to TRBJ2-1; TRBD2 matches at 7 bases. The CDR3 is 14 amino acids. J lost 8 bases, V lost 9 bases, and 13 bases had no gene match.